The 32 T cell receptor beta chains listed next were all sequenced from one sample in a study of cytomegalovirus exposure and HLA in healthy donors (dated by TCRdb to about 2017). Receptors were amplified or captured by the immunoSEQ multiplex PCR assay. Sourced from immuneACCESS, this table was stored by TCRdb with only in-frame sequences that have V and J called. A share of the clones is absent; for the studies checked, an unresolved V gene accounts for under half, and the remainder has no known explanation. In all, the sample holds 150,000 to 170,000 clones, and 86% of those were seen once. 20% to 25% of the sample is in the top ten clones. Sequenced input: PBMCs. The receptors originated from a man aged 18-30 years in good health and CMV-seropositive.

J is TRBJ1-5 and V is TRBV30, with D perhaps TRBD1 (6 bases). This CDR3 contains 16 residues. Trimming shortened V by 1 base and J by 1 base, and 14 bases separated the two germline ends. Germline V lookup: CDR1 GTSNPN, CDR2 SVGIG (reference sequence). CDR3 coding DNA: TGTGCCTGGAGTGCCAGGGGCAAGGGGAGCAATCAGCCCCAGCATTTT. It yields the protein CAWSARGKGSNQPQHF.

The rearrangement links TRBV5-1 to TRBJ2-3; D is undetermined. The CDR3 is made up of 15 amino acids. Trimming shortened V by 0 bases and J by 2 bases, and 10 bases separated the two germline ends. Germline assignment: CDR1 SGHRS and CDR2 YFSETQ. Written as DNA, the CDR3 is TGCGCCAGCAGCTTGGCCGCCCAGAACACAGATACGCAGTATTTT. Translated, it gives CASSLAAQNTDTQYF.

The chain combines TRBV7-2 with TRBJ1-1; 9 bases align to TRBD1. This CDR3 has 14 residues. Germline CDR1 reads SGHTA; CDR2 reads FQGNSA. The junction had 5 bases not matched to a gene; V was cut back by 4 bases and J by 5 bases. The CDR3 nucleotides are TGTGCCAGCAGCTCGAGGACAGGGGTGACTGAAGCTTTCTTT. Protein product: CASSSRTGVTEAFF.

V is TRBV19 and J is TRBJ1-5; 8 nucleotides align to TRBD1. The CDR3 sequence is 16 residues long. CDR1 is LNHDA, CDR2 SQIVND, per germline (reference sequence). Trimming at V came to 5 bases and at J to 0 bases, leaving 6 bases not matched to a gene. CDR3 residues: CASSGITGGSNQPQHF. The CDR3 region has the DNA TGTGCCAGTAGTGGGATTACAGGGGGTAGCAATCAGCCCCAGCATTTT.

The chain combines TRBV6-5 with TRBJ1-2, with D perhaps TRBD1 (5 bases). The CDR3 extends over 13 amino acids. Trimming stripped 6 bases from V and 4 bases from J, with 12 bases between. CDR1 MNHEY and CDR2 SVGAGI come from the germline V gene. The CDR3 reads CASRPDRTYGYTF. CDR3 nucleotide sequence: TGTGCCAGCAGGCCAGACAGAACCTATGGCTACACCTTC.

The gene calls are TRBV27 and TRBJ2-1; the match to TRBD2 covers 7 bases. From germline, CDR1 is MNHEY and CDR2 SMNVEV (reference sequence). V was clipped by 3 bases and J by 4 bases; unmatched bases: 6. The CDR3 sequence is 15 residues long. DNA of the CDR3: TGTGCCAGCAGTTTCTCCGGGGGGTATTACAATGAGCAGTTCTTC. This translates into CASSFSGGYYNEQFF.

V usage is TRBV6-6 and J usage is TRBJ2-2, with D perhaps matching TRBD2 (6 bases). There are 11 residues in the CDR3. Deletions cut 9 bases from V and 9 bases from J, with 11 bases between. Germline CDR1 reads MNHNY; CDR2 reads SVGAGI (reference sequence). The CDR3: CARLAGRELFF. The CDR3 nucleotides read TGTGCCAGGCTGGCGGGGAGGGAGCTGTTTTTT.

The chain combines TRBV30 with TRBJ2-1; 9 nucleotides line up with TRBD2. This CDR3 spans 14 amino acids. V trimming: 2 bases; J trimming: 8 bases; junction bases outside the gene matches: 7. Germline CDR1 is GTSNPN and CDR2 is SVGIG (reference sequence). The CDR3 DNA is TGTGCCTGGAGTTTGCTGGCGGGGGGGGATGAGCAGTTCTTC. Encoded protein: CAWSLLAGGDEQFF.

CDR3 amino acids: CASSNSGDPSYEQYF. In nucleotides, the CDR3 is TGTGCCAGCAGCAACAGCGGGGACCCCTCCTACGAGCAGTACTTC. This chain uses TRBV9 with TRBJ2-7, with TRBD2 identical over 7 bases. The junction had 7 bases not matched to a gene; V was cut back by 4 bases and J by 0 bases. Germline V CDR1 and CDR2: SGDLS, YYNGEE. The CDR3 runs to 15 residues.

The chain is built from TRBV13 and TRBJ2-1, with 10 bases matching TRBD2. The CDR3 totals 17 residues. V gave up 5 bases and J gave up 9 bases; unmatched junction bases: 16. Germline loops: CDR1 PRHDT, CDR2 FYEKMQ (reference sequence). CDR3: CASSPRSLAGVLSEQFF. The CDR3 region has the DNA TGTGCCAGCAGCCCAAGAAGTCTAGCGGGGGTCTTATCTGAGCAGTTCTTC.

This chain links TRBV7-9 with TRBJ1-5; 7 positions agree with TRBD1. CDR1 is SEHNR and CDR2 is FQNEAQ in the germline V gene (reference sequence). V shed 0 bases and J 0 bases; nucleotides not matched to a gene: 5. This CDR3 has 17 amino acids. DNA of the CDR3: TGTGCCAGCAGCTTAGCCGGGACAGACAATAGCAATCAGCCCCAGCATTTT. Its protein product is CASSLAGTDNSNQPQHF.

The rearrangement links TRBV5-1 to TRBJ1-1; 8 bases line up with TRBD1. Germline CDR1 and CDR2: SGHRS and YFSETQ. The V gene end was trimmed by 0 bases and the J gene end by 5 bases; junction bases not matched to a gene: 0. CDR3 length equals 13 residues. The CDR3 is CASSLGTGTEAFF. The CDR3 nucleotides read TGCGCCAGCAGCTTGGGGACAGGGACTGAAGCTTTCTTT.

V is TRBV29-1 and J is TRBJ2-5; TRBD2 aligns across 10 bases. The CDR3 has 14 residues. Unmatched junction bases numbered 8, after V lost 3 bases and J lost 7 bases. Looked up from germline, CDR1 is SQVTM and CDR2 is ANQGSEA. The CDR3 loop reads CSVDPSGGPGTQYF. The CDR3 region has the DNA TGCAGCGTTGACCCTAGCGGGGGCCCGGGGACCCAGTACTTC.

This chain joins TRBV6-5 and TRBJ1-1; D is uncertain. The CDR3 consists of 13 residues. The germline V gene encodes CDR1 MNHEY and CDR2 SVGAGI. The germline V and J ends were trimmed by 8 bases and 11 bases, with 21 bases remaining between them. CDR3 residues: CASGGKGMLTAFF. The CDR3 coding sequence is TGTGCCAGCGGAGGCAAGGGAATGTTGACGGCTTTCTTT.

The chain links TRBV7-2 to TRBJ2-1, with 11 bases identical to TRBD2. With 5 bases clipped from V and 0 bases from J, the junction kept 0 bases outside the gene matches. CDR3 length: 15 amino acids. Germline CDR1 reads SGHTA; CDR2 reads FQGNSA. CDR3 sequence reads: CASSTSGSSYNEQFF. The CDR3 DNA sequence: TGTGCCAGCAGCACTAGCGGGAGCTCCTACAATGAGCAGTTCTTC. The whole variable domain, filled in from reference TRBV7-2 and TRBJ2-1, reads GAGVSQSPSNKVTEKGKDVELRCDPISGHTALYWYRQSLGQGLEFLIYFQGNSAPDKSGLPSDRFSAERTGGSVSTLTIQRTQQEDSAVYLCASSTSGSSYNEQFFGPGTRLTVL.

This clone came up a few times. The chain employs TRBV2 and TRBJ2-7, with D tentatively TRBD1 (6 bases). The CDR3 sequence is 14 residues long. The V gene lost 6 bases and the J gene lost 2 bases, with 14 bases spanning the gap. Germline CDR1 SNHLY, CDR2 FYNNEI. Written as DNA, the CDR3 is TGTGCCAGCAGGGATACAGGGATTACCTACGAGCAGTACTTC. Protein sequence: CASRDTGITYEQYF.

This chain links TRBV9 with TRBJ2-1; 12 positions match TRBD1. This CDR3 comprises 15 residues. From germline, CDR1 is SGDLS and CDR2 YYNGEE. Losses at the gene ends were 2 bases for V and 7 bases for J; bases not matched to a gene: 4. CDR3 sequence: CASSVGQGARNEQFF. The CDR3 DNA reads as TGTGCCAGCAGCGTGGGACAGGGGGCGCGAAATGAGCAGTTCTTC.

This clone was found a few times. J is TRBJ2-2 and V is TRBV19, with 9 positions matching TRBD1. The CDR3 runs 14 residues. Trimming removed 5 bases from V and 6 bases from J; junction bases left unmatched: 4. The germline V gene encodes CDR1 LNHDA and CDR2 SQIVND (reference sequence). The CDR3 here is CASSGGQGPGELFF. Here the CDR3 DNA reads TGTGCCAGTAGTGGGGGACAGGGCCCCGGGGAGCTGTTTTTT.

The V and J genes are TRBV19 and TRBJ2-7, with D perhaps matching TRBD1 (5 bases). The CDR3 sequence is 15 residues long. Germline values: CDR1 LNHDA, CDR2 SQIVND (reference sequence). V lost 5 bases and J lost 1, with 15 bases in between. The CDR3 DNA is TGTGCCAGTAGTCGCTCAAAGGCAGGGTCCTACGAGCAGTACTTC. Encoded protein: CASSRSKAGSYEQYF.

V gene TRBV5-8 combines with J gene TRBJ1-1; 12 nucleotides line up with TRBD1. J gave up 2 bases and V 4 bases, and 6 bases lay outside the gene matches. Germline V gene data show CDR1 as SGHTS and CDR2 as YDEGEE. The CDR3 has 16 residues. CDR3 sequence (DNA): TGTGCCAGCAGCGTCGGGACAGGGGGCGCAAACACTGAAGCTTTCTTT. This codes for CASSVGTGGANTEAFF.

This rearrangement joins TRBV6-5 to TRBJ2-7; a possible D gene is TRBD1 (7 bases). CDR1 is MNHEY, CDR2 SVGAGI, per germline. CDR3 length equals 13 residues. V was clipped by 6 bases and J by 3 bases, with 12 bases between them. The CDR3 reads CASRPGGLYEQYF. The CDR3 DNA follows: TGTGCCAGCAGGCCAGGGGGGCTCTACGAGCAGTACTTC.

The chain joins TRBV7-9 to TRBJ2-7; D possibly corresponds to TRBD1 (6 bases). V lost 0 bases, J lost 1 base, and 16 bases lay in between. Germline-derived CDR1 and CDR2 are SEHNR and FQNEAQ (reference sequence). The CDR3 consists of 17 residues. The CDR3 protein is CASSLAGIGRGSYEQYF. CDR3 sequence (DNA): TGTGCCAGCAGCTTAGCCGGGATTGGCAGGGGATCCTACGAGCAGTACTTC.

Regarding this clone: A read error may account for a junction end that differs from germline. V and J are TRBV13 and TRBJ2-3, with 9 bases matching TRBD2. This CDR3 spans 14 amino acids. The V gene's germline CDR1 is PRHDT and CDR2 FYEKMQ (reference sequence). The CDR3 DNA is TGTGCCAGCAGCCTAGGACTAGCGACAGATACGCAGTATTTT. Protein sequence: CASSLGLATDTQYF.

V is TRBV9 and J is TRBJ2-7, with D unclear. From germline, CDR1 is SGDLS and CDR2 YYNGEE. The CDR3 extends over 12 amino acids. Trimming took 4 bases from V and 5 from J, leaving 10 bases between them. CDR3 sequence reads: CASSPRQDEQYF. The CDR3 DNA sequence: TGTGCCAGCAGCCCCAGACAAGACGAGCAGTACTTC.

The V call is TRBV2, the J call TRBJ1-1; 7 bases align to TRBD1. The germline V gene encodes CDR1 SNHLY and CDR2 FYNNEI. This CDR3 spans 14 amino acids. The V segment lost 6 bases and the J segment 3 bases; nucleotides outside the gene matches: 7. The CDR3 sequence: CASSQTGWDTEAFF. CDR3 nucleotide sequence: TGTGCCAGCAGCCAGACAGGGTGGGACACTGAAGCTTTCTTT.

The chain has TRBV4-3 and TRBJ2-3; tentatively, D is TRBD1 (6 bases). This CDR3 is built from 14 residues. The germline V and J ends were trimmed by 4 bases and 2 bases, with 10 bases remaining between them. From germline, CDR1 is LGHNA and CDR2 YSLEER. CDR3 region: CASSLPGATDTQYF. In nucleotides, the CDR3 is TGCGCCAGCAGCCTACCAGGGGCCACAGATACGCAGTATTTT.

V gene TRBV2 combines with J gene TRBJ2-3, with 8 nucleotides matching TRBD1. With V trimmed by 7 bases and J by 4 bases, 10 bases remained unmatched. Germline V lookup: CDR1 SNHLY, CDR2 FYNNEI. This CDR3 has 15 residues. Written as DNA, the CDR3 is TGTGCCAGCAACGGCCCCGACAGGGGATCAGATACGCAGTATTTT. Translation: CASNGPDRGSDTQYF.

CDR3 residues: CSALGQGVEGYTF. CDR3 sequence (DNA): TGCAGCGCCTTGGGACAGGGAGTTGAGGGCTACACCTTC. The chain is built from TRBV29-1 and TRBJ1-2, with 9 bases fitting TRBD1. Germline lookup yields CDR1 SQVTM and CDR2 ANQGSEA. The trim removed 7 bases at V and 8 bases at J, leaving 11 bases unmatched. This CDR3 has 13 amino acids.

The V gene is TRBV5-1, the J gene TRBJ2-3, with TRBD2 matching over 14 bases. V was clipped by 4 bases and J by 1 base; unmatched bases: 5. This CDR3 has 17 residues. CDR1 is SGHRS, CDR2 YFSETQ, per germline. The CDR3: CASSPGLAGGRTDTQYF. In DNA form, the CDR3 reads TGCGCCAGCAGCCCCGGACTAGCGGGGGGCCGCACAGATACGCAGTATTTT.

The chain is built from TRBV9 and TRBJ1-2; a weak D match, TRBD1 (5 bases). CDR1 and CDR2 (germline): SGDLS, YYNGEE. This CDR3 has 16 residues. V was shortened by 7 bases and J by 10 bases, with 29 bases between the two germline ends. The chain's CDR3 is CASGPPIAGEQGVYTF. For the CDR3, the DNA is TGTGCCAGCGGTCCACCAATAGCGGGGGAGCAGGGAGTCTACACCTTC.

The rearrangement joins TRBV18 to TRBJ1-5, with 9 positions matching TRBD1. The CDR3 consists of 14 residues. V shed 6 bases, J shed 7 bases, and the junction held 7 bases outside the gene matches. Germline CDR1 and CDR2: KGHSH and LQKENI. In DNA form, the CDR3 reads TGTGCCAGCTCTACGGGACAGGGCTGGCAGCCCCAGCATTTT. This gives the protein CASSTGQGWQPQHF.

CDR3 sequence reads: CASRQGTSGQETQYF. The DNA of the CDR3 is TGTGCCAGCAGACAGGGGACTAGCGGCCAAGAGACCCAGTACTTC. V is TRBV11-2 and J is TRBJ2-5; 11 bases align to TRBD2. The CDR3 covers 15 residues. Germline V gene data show CDR1 as SGHAT and CDR2 as FQNNGV. V lost 6 bases and J lost 1; bases outside the gene matches: 4.